A single sample is the source of the 30 T cell receptor beta chains below, sequenced in a study of T-cell memory formation after mild COVID-19. TCRdb re-called the 5' RACE reads with MiXCR, one entry per CDR3 protein. The repertoire includes under 450,000 distinct CDR3 sequences, approximately 22% of them detected once, and 21% sits in the top ten. Sequenced input: PBMCs or a T cell subset sorted from them (not recorded which). The receptor source for this set is a man between 18 and 35 years old who had mild COVID-19 (a few samples of this study predate the infection). Cell type and time point are not known.

The genes are TRBV18 and TRBJ1-4, with D tentatively TRBD1 (5 bases). With 8 bases removed from V and 8 bases from J, the gap between germline ends came to 21 bases. This CDR3 comprises 15 residues. Germline V gene lookup returns CDR1 KGHSH and CDR2 LQKENI. For the CDR3, the DNA is TGTGCCAGCGCCCACAACGTCGGAGGGGAGGAAAAACTGTTTTTT. Translating it yields CASAHNVGGEEKLFF.

This sequence joins TRBV28 and TRBJ2-5; 8 bases line up with TRBD1. The length of the CDR3 is 13 residues. Germline V gene sequence: CDR1 MDHEN, CDR2 SYDVKM. The J segment lost 5 bases and the V segment lost 5 bases, leaving 4 bases of the junction unmatched. CDR3 residues: CASSRTGMETQYF. The CDR3 DNA reads TGTGCCAGCAGTCGGACAGGGATGGAGACCCAGTACTTC.

The table lists this clonotype with a few counts. The chain uses TRBV18 and TRBJ1-6; no clear D. CDR1 is KGHSH and CDR2 is LQKENI in the germline V gene. The CDR3 runs 13 residues. The ends were cut back, 3 bases at V and 9 bases at J, with 9 bases in the middle. The CDR3 loop reads CASSPAASSPLHF. Written as DNA, the CDR3 is TGTGCCAGCTCACCGGCGGCTTCTTCACCCCTCCACTTT. Drawing the rest from reference TRBV18 and TRBJ1-6, the complete variable domain is NAGVMQNPRHLVRRRGQEARLRCSPMKGHSHVYWYRQLPEEGLKFMVYLQKENIIDESGMPKERFSAEFPKEGPSILRIQQVVRGDSAAYFCASSPAASSPLHFGNGTRLTVT.

The genes are TRBV5-4 and TRBJ2-2; TRBD2 is a possible D gene (6 bases). The CDR3 length is 16 residues. With 4 bases removed from V and 0 bases from J, the gap between germline ends came to 13 bases. CDR1 is SGHNT and CDR2 is YYREEE in the germline V gene (reference sequence). CDR3 sequence (DNA): TGTGCCAGCAGCACCTTGGGGGGAGCGAACACCGGGGAGCTGTTTTTT. It is translated as CASSTLGGANTGELFF.

This clonotype occurred many times. V usage is TRBV15 and J usage is TRBJ1-5, with D possibly TRBD1 on 5 matching bases. The germline V gene encodes CDR1 LNHNV and CDR2 YYDKDF (reference sequence). CDR3 size: 12 residues. Trimming left V 1 base short and J 9 bases short, with 7 bases between. The CDR3: CATSRGGRPQHF. CDR3 DNA sequence: TGTGCCACCAGCAGAGGGGGACGGCCCCAGCATTTT.

The chain is built from TRBV7-9 and TRBJ2-2; possibly TRBD2 for D (6 bases). The CDR3 is 17 amino acids. The germline V gene encodes CDR1 SEHNR and CDR2 FQNEAQ (reference sequence). Trimming stripped 5 bases from V and 2 bases from J, with 18 bases between. In DNA form, the CDR3 reads TGTGCCAGCAGCCTAGGGTTTCTAGCGAAAAACACCGGGGAGCTGTTTTTT. It encodes CASSLGFLAKNTGELFF. The variable domain in full, completed from reference TRBV7-9 and TRBJ2-2, reads DTGVSQNPRHKITKRGQNVTFRCDPISEHNRLYWYRQTLGQGPEFLTYFQNEAQLEKSRLLSDRFSAERPKGSFSTLEIQRTEQGDSAMYLCASSLGFLAKNTGELFFGEGSRLTVL.

The chain combines TRBV19 with TRBJ2-1, with 9 bases that match TRBD2. CDR1 and CDR2 from the germline V gene are LNHDA and SQIVND (reference sequence). Trimming cost V 9 bases and J 10 bases; bases outside gene matches: 10. The CDR3 spans 13 residues. CDR3 DNA: TGTGCCAGCCGAGCGGGGGGCCGAGAAGAGCAGTTCTTC. It yields the protein CASRAGGREEQFF.

Ten or more counts support this clonotype. V and J are TRBV5-1 and TRBJ2-7; possible D gene TRBD1, 5 bases. The CDR3 runs 14 residues. Germline V lookup: CDR1 SGHRS, CDR2 YFSETQ. Trimming stripped 0 bases from V and 5 bases from J, with 12 bases between. CDR3 residues: CASSLVQGNHEQYF. The CDR3 region has the DNA TGCGCCAGCAGCTTGGTCCAGGGCAACCACGAGCAGTACTTC.

The chain is built from TRBV4-3 and TRBJ2-1; 7 positions match TRBD2. Germline-derived CDR1 and CDR2 are LGHNA and YSLEER. This CDR3 is 16 amino acids long. V gave up 1 base and J gave up 5 bases; unmatched junction bases: 8. The CDR3 sequence is CASSQGGAAGDNEQFF. The CDR3 nucleotides read TGCGCCAGCAGCCAAGGTGGGGCGGCGGGGGACAATGAGCAGTTCTTC.

The chain uses TRBV12-3 or TRBV12-4 and TRBJ2-7; 11 nucleotides match TRBD2. Trimming at V came to 5 bases and at J to 3 bases, leaving 3 bases not matched to a gene. There are 14 residues in the CDR3. Here the CDR3 reads CASSPTSGVYEQYF. In DNA, the CDR3 is TGTGCCAGCAGTCCGACTAGCGGGGTCTACGAGCAGTACTTC.

The chain is built from TRBV30 and TRBJ2-2; D not certain. The germline V and J ends were trimmed by 3 bases and 4 bases, with 9 bases remaining between them. Germline V gene sequence: CDR1 GTSNPN, CDR2 SVGIG (reference sequence). The CDR3 runs 13 residues. DNA of the CDR3: TGTGCCTGGAGCGTACAGAGCACCGGGGAGCTGTTTTTT. This sequence encodes CAWSVQSTGELFF.

This sequence joins TRBV5-1 and TRBJ2-3, with 8 bases lining up with TRBD1. The germline V gene has CDR1 SGHRS and CDR2 YFSETQ. The CDR3 runs to 16 residues. J was trimmed by 2 bases and V by 2 bases; bases with no gene match: 7. The CDR3 sequence: CASSFTGGVNTDTQYF. CDR3 nucleotides: TGCGCCAGCAGCTTCACAGGGGGAGTTAACACAGATACGCAGTATTTT.

Ten or more counts support this clonotype. V and J are TRBV7-2 and TRBJ2-4; a possible D gene is TRBD2 (7 bases). The CDR3 is made up of 16 amino acids. Trimming shortened V by 5 bases and J by 3 bases, and 17 bases separated the two germline ends. Germline V lookup: CDR1 SGHTA, CDR2 FQGNSA. CDR3 in amino acids: CASSHHTGRDKNIQYF. CDR3 in DNA: TGTGCCAGCAGCCATCATACAGGGAGGGACAAAAACATTCAGTACTTC.

The CDR3: CASSYGGGSGGYTF. CDR3 nucleotides: TGTGCCAGCAGTTACGGGGGGGGCTCTGGTGGCTACACCTTC. The chain combines TRBV12-3 or TRBV12-4 with TRBJ1-2; D perhaps matches TRBD1 (6 bases). The CDR3 has 14 amino acids. The V gene lost 4 bases and the J gene lost 7 bases, with 16 bases spanning the gap.

This clonotype was observed a handful of times. The CDR3 loop is CASSLNPAGQLFF. The CDR3 bases are TGTGCCAGCAGCTTAAACCCGGCGGGACAGCTGTTTTTT. This sequence joins TRBV7-3 and TRBJ1-4, with TRBD1 matching over 7 bases. Germline lookup yields CDR1 SGHTA and CDR2 FQGTGA. The ends lost 1 base at V and 14 bases at J; junction bases unmatched: 7. This CDR3 is 13 amino acids long.

This clonotype showed up many times. V gene TRBV7-6 combines with J gene TRBJ2-1, with TRBD1 matching 10 bases. This CDR3 is built from 15 residues. Per germline, CDR1 SGHVS and CDR2 FNYEAQ. V lost 0 bases and J lost 9; bases outside the gene matches: 5. Written as DNA, the CDR3 is TGTGCCAGCAGCTTAGCTGGACAGGGGGTTGGTGAGCAGTTCTTC. It is translated as CASSLAGQGVGEQFF.

This clonotype occurred a few times. This sequence joins TRBV24-1 and TRBJ2-3; D gene unclear. Trimming took 5 bases from V and 3 from J, leaving 5 bases between them. CDR1 and CDR2 from the germline V gene are KGHDR and SFDVKD. The CDR3 spans 12 residues. The CDR3 DNA sequence: TGTGCCACCAGTGGGCAGACAGATACGCAGTATTTT. Amino acids: CATSGQTDTQYF.

The rearrangement uses TRBV2 and TRBJ1-6; no reliable D call. The CDR3 is 15 residues long. Trimming took off 2 bases at V and 4 bases at J, with 9 bases between the two ends. Germline V CDR1 and CDR2: SNHLY, FYNNEI. The CDR3 nucleotides read TGTGCCAGCAGTGAATCTGGCCAGTATAATTCACCCCTCCACTTT. It encodes CASSESGQYNSPLHF.

The chain carries TRBV20-1 and TRBJ2-4, with a possible D match to TRBD2 (5 bases). The V end was cut by 5 bases, the J end by 4 bases, with 18 bases between. The CDR3 is made up of 15 amino acids. Germline V gene data show CDR1 as DFQATT and CDR2 as SNEGSKA (reference sequence). CDR3 residues: CSARRRRGMKNIQYF. The CDR3 DNA reads TGCAGTGCTCGGAGGCGTCGTGGGATGAAAAACATTCAGTACTTC.

This clonotype was detected only a few times. The chain has TRBV20-1 and TRBJ1-5, with D possibly matching TRBD1 (6 bases). This CDR3 is built from 14 residues. The germline V gene has CDR1 DFQATT and CDR2 SNEGSKA (reference sequence). Trimming took off 1 base at V and 1 base at J, with 8 bases between the two ends. In DNA form, the CDR3 reads TGCAGTGCTAGAGCGGGGACAAGCAATCAGCCCCAGCATTTT. Translated, it gives CSARAGTSNQPQHF.

This clonotype appeared a few times. V gene TRBV7-9 combines with J gene TRBJ2-7, with 8 bases that match TRBD1. The CDR3 totals 13 residues. Per germline, CDR1 SEHNR and CDR2 FQNEAQ (reference sequence). The V segment lost 5 bases and the J segment 3 bases; nucleotides outside the gene matches: 3. The CDR3 loop reads CASSGGQGYEQYV. CDR3 DNA sequence: TGTGCCAGCAGCGGCGGACAGGGCTACGAGCAGTACGTC.

The chain couples TRBV20-1 to TRBJ2-3; 11 bases map to TRBD1. The CDR3 consists of 16 residues. After removal of 1 base from V and 3 bases from J, the junction contained 6 bases not matched to a gene. CDR1 is DFQATT, CDR2 SNEGSKA, per germline (reference sequence). The CDR3 coding sequence is TGCAGTGCTAGAGGCCCGGGACAGGGGGTAACAGATACGCAGTATTTT. Protein product: CSARGPGQGVTDTQYF.

This clonotype was detected a few times. CDR3 protein: CASSSGPGGTGELFF. In nucleotides, the CDR3 is TGTGCCAGCAGCTCCGGACCGGGGGGCACCGGGGAGCTGTTTTTT. The V call is TRBV7-9, the J call TRBJ2-2; 7 bases line up with TRBD2. Per the germline V gene, CDR1 is SEHNR and CDR2 is FQNEAQ (reference sequence). This CDR3 is built from 15 residues. The ends lost 4 bases at V and 4 bases at J; junction bases unmatched: 6. Full variable domain (rest looked up from reference TRBV7-9 and TRBJ2-2): DTGVSQNPRHKITKRGQNVTFRCDPISEHNRLYWYRQTLGQGPEFLTYFQNEAQLEKSRLLSDRFSAERPKGSFSTLEIQRTEQGDSAMYLCASSSGPGGTGELFFGEGSRLTVL.

This clonotype was seen a handful of times. This chain uses TRBV29-1 with TRBJ1-1; D remains unclear. CDR3 length: 15 amino acids. V lost 5 bases to trimming and J lost 2 bases, with 18 bases between them. Germline values: CDR1 SQVTM, CDR2 ANQGSEA. The CDR3 DNA sequence: TGCAGCGTTACCCAAAGGCTAGATACTAACACTGAAGCTTTCTTT. It translates to CSVTQRLDTNTEAFF.

This clonotype has at least ten counts. The rearrangement joins TRBV20-1 to TRBJ2-7; D is tentatively TRBD1 or TRBD2 (5 bases each). CDR3 length: 13 residues. V lost 4 bases and J lost 4, with 14 bases in between. Germline V gene data show CDR1 as DFQATT and CDR2 as SNEGSKA (reference sequence). The chain's CDR3 is CSATLRDPYEQYF. In DNA form, the CDR3 reads TGCAGTGCTACGCTCCGGGACCCTTACGAGCAGTACTTC.

This clonotype occurred a few times. The genes are TRBV6-6 and TRBJ2-7; D is ambiguous. Germline V CDR1 and CDR2: MNHNY, SVGAGI (reference sequence). Trimming stripped 0 bases from V and 4 bases from J, with 7 bases between. The CDR3 has 13 residues. Here the CDR3 reads CASSYSLGYEQYV. The CDR3 nucleotides are TGTGCCAGCAGTTACTCGTTGGGGTACGAGCAGTACGTC.

This chain connects TRBV19 to TRBJ2-1; no reliable D call. The germline V gene encodes CDR1 LNHDA and CDR2 SQIVND (reference sequence). Trimming cost V 1 base and J 7 bases, with 8 bases left between them. The CDR3 covers 13 residues. The CDR3 nucleotides are TGTGCCAGTAGTATAGTCTCCGGTAATGAGCAGTTCTTC. This gives the protein CASSIVSGNEQFF.

The chain employs TRBV27 and TRBJ2-2; no firm D call. The CDR3 loop spans 17 amino acids. Germline V gene data show CDR1 as MNHEY and CDR2 as SMNVEV (reference sequence). V lost 3 bases and J lost 0, with 14 bases in between. As DNA, the CDR3 is TGTGCCAGCAGTTTCTTCCTTAGAGGTGCGAACACCGGGGAGCTGTTTTTT. Its translation is CASSFFLRGANTGELFF.

This chain uses TRBV21-1 with TRBJ2-1; the listed D gene, TRBD1, was not tested against the DNA. TRBV21-1 is a pseudogene locus. This CDR3 spans 16 amino acids. DNA of the CDR3: TGTGCCAGCGCCCGTTGGGACAGGGCTATCCACAATGAGCAGTTCTTC. Translation gives CASARWDRAIHNEQFF.

This clonotype has just one count. The chain uses TRBV12-3 or TRBV12-4 and TRBJ1-3; D is unclear. This CDR3 has 12 residues. Trimming shortened V by 10 bases and J by 4 bases, and 11 bases separated the two germline ends. DNA for the CDR3: TGTGCCATCCGGGTGGCCGGAAACACCATATATTTT. Translation gives CAIRVAGNTIYF.